This TCR beta chain was captured in a study of blood T cell repertoires in COVID-19. The authors' processing: Amplification of reference gene primers was used by the study to estimate nucleated cell counts. Clones were read by immunoSEQ multiplex PCR, and TCRdb kept only the in-frame ones, dropping some. That table supplies the V and J calls and clone size; D and trimming were determined from the DNA. The sample holds about 260,000 clones, 88% seen once. Germline assignment: CDR1 GTSNPN and CDR2 SVGIG (reference sequence). V dropped 1 base and J dropped 4; count of bases not matched to a gene: 4. The CDR3 is 14 residues long. This clone was recorded a few times.

The source of this sequence is a human donor in a cohort sampled during active COVID-19. The J gene is TRBJ1-5, the V gene TRBV30; 7 bases align to TRBD1. The sequencing input was peripheral blood. The CDR3 sequence is CAWSAGTDNQPQHF. CDR3 DNA sequence: TGTGCCTGGAGTGCCGGGACAGATAATCAGCCCCAGCATTTT.